Sequencing of this T cell receptor (beta chain) was carried out in a study of blood T cell repertoires in COVID-19. Sequencing was performed with immunoSEQ multiplex PCR; in TCRdb, only in-frame clones are kept and a portion is missing. The sample contains about 98,000 clones, around 90% of which appear only once. Per the germline V gene, CDR1 is MNHEY and CDR2 is SVGAGI. Trimming left V 2 bases short and J 7 bases short, with 12 bases between. The CDR3 has 14 residues. The chain employs TRBV6-5 and TRBJ1-5; D unclear. Material: peripheral blood. The source is a man between 50 and 59 years old with active COVID-19. The CDR3 DNA is TGTGCCAGCAGTTACCGCCGTATGAGACAGCCCCAGCATTTT. This translates into CASSYRRMRQPQHF.